In its sample, the clone carrying this T cell receptor beta chain was seen a few times. These data come from a study of early T cells in non-severe SARS-CoV-2 infection. The CDR3 extends over 14 amino acids. V was trimmed by 1 base and J by 7 bases, leaving 14 bases between them. CDR1 is LGHNA, CDR2 YSLEER, per germline. TCRdb redid the calling of the 5' RACE reads with MiXCR, one entry per CDR3 protein. The sample lists 85,000 to 100,000 distinct CDR3 sequences, around a sixth seen once, with roughly 1.3% in the top ten. V usage is TRBV4-3 and J usage is TRBJ2-7, with D perhaps matching TRBD1 (6 bases). The sequenced material came from whole blood. This TCR was recovered from an adult who was a healthcare worker with PCR-confirmed SARS-CoV-2 infection or an uninfected control (not recorded which). As DNA, the CDR3 is TGCGCCAGCAGCCAAGCTTCAGGGGCAGGGGAGCAGTACTTC. Translating gives CASSQASGAGEQYF.